Listed here is a single TCR beta chain. What it binds is unknown. One end of the junction fails to match germline, which may point to a read error. This sample is drawn from a study of type 1 regulatory T cells. About the study: An in vitro protocol generated T-allo10, a Tr1-enriched, alloantigen-specific CD4 T cell product.

Germline-derived CDR1 and CDR2 are LNHDA and SQIVND (reference sequence). This CDR3 region has 13 residues. In TCRdb, the reads were re-called with MiXCR into one record per CDR3 protein. The sample has tens of thousands of distinct CDR3 sequences, 62% seen once. Points from the study as a whole: Type 1 regulatory T cells had a more restricted TCR repertoire than non-type 1 regulatory T cells.

This TCR was sampled from a human donor in good health. Material: cultured non-Tr1 T cells, either the whole culture or a sorted T cell fraction (not recorded which). The V call is TRBV19, the J call TRBJ1-2, with TRBD1 matching 7 bases. The CDR3 DNA reads as TGTGTCAGTAGTCCAAGCAGGGGGTATGGCTACACCTTC. It codes for CVSSPSRGYGYTF.